This T cell receptor beta chain is from a study of cytomegalovirus exposure and HLA in healthy donors. Data came from immunoSEQ multiplex PCR; TCRdb stores just in-frame clones and leaves some out. The data contain some 150,000 clones, over 80% of them singletons. V lost 4 bases to trimming and J lost 7 bases, with 17 bases between them. This CDR3 contains 14 residues. CDR1 MNHNS and CDR2 SASEGT come from the germline V gene. The TCR comes from a man younger than 30 in good health and CMV-seropositive. The chain has TRBV6-1 and TRBJ2-7; tentative D call: TRBD2 (5 bases). The specimen sequenced was PBMCs. CDR3 coding DNA: TGTGCCAGCAGTGGCCGGGATCCCTCATGGGAGCAGTACTTC. This encodes CASSGRDPSWEQYF.